Below, 9 T cell receptor beta chains from the same sample are listed, as sequenced in a study of T cell responses to AZD1222 COVID-19 vaccine. Some clones are missing from TCRdb's copy, which holds only in-frame ones; the method was immunoSEQ multiplex PCR. The sample yields 45,000 to 70,000 clones, around 88% seen once. This sample comprised peripheral blood, obtained on day 0 of AZD1222 vaccination. Receptor source: an adult in good health.

This chain uses TRBV3-1 (or the pseudogene TRBV3-2) with TRBJ1-3, with TRBD1 matching over 9 bases. After removal of 4 bases from V and 6 bases from J, the junction contained 4 bases not matched to a gene. The CDR3 length is 14 residues. CDR1 LGHDT and CDR2 YNNKEL come from the germline V gene (reference sequence). Here the CDR3 DNA reads TGTGCCAGCAGCCCGGGACAGGGCCCAAACACCATATATTTT. Translating it yields CASSPGQGPNTIYF.

The chain is built from TRBV5-4 and TRBJ2-5; 7 positions match TRBD1. Unmatched junction bases numbered 3, after V lost 4 bases and J lost 3 bases. Germline-derived CDR1 and CDR2 are SGHNT and YYREEE (reference sequence). The CDR3 length is 13 residues. The CDR3 DNA follows: TGTGCCAGCAGCCGGGACAGAGAAGAGACCCAGTACTTC. Its protein is CASSRDREETQYF.

This sequence joins TRBV7-3 and TRBJ2-7, with D hard to call. Germline CDR1 and CDR2: SGHTA and FQGTGA. V gave up 2 bases and J gave up 6 bases, with 11 bases separating them. The CDR3 runs to 13 residues. CDR3 residues: CASSLQGRSEQYF. The CDR3 DNA reads TGTGCCAGCAGCTTACAAGGAAGAAGCGAGCAGTACTTC.

V usage is TRBV6-5 and J usage is TRBJ2-7; TRBD1 agrees at 8 bases. The V and J ends lost 2 bases and 12 bases, in that order; junction bases with no gene match: 15. In germline, CDR1 is MNHEY, CDR2 SVGAGI. CDR3 length: 15 amino acids. The chain's CDR3 is CASSYNPGDRWERYF. CDR3 DNA sequence: TGTGCCAGCAGTTACAATCCTGGGGACAGGTGGGAAAGGTACTTC.

Here the CDR3 reads CASGPWRDEQYF. The CDR3 nucleotides read TGTGCCAGCGGCCCCTGGAGGGACGAGCAGTACTTC. J is TRBJ2-7 and V is TRBV6-2 or TRBV6-3; D might be TRBD2 (6 bases). Germline values: CDR1 MNHEY, CDR2 SVGEGT. V dropped 8 bases and J dropped 5 bases, with 13 bases sitting between them. The CDR3 has 12 residues.

The CDR3 coding sequence is TGTGCCAGCAGTTACTTGGCAGGGAGGAGCACAGATACGCAGTATTTT. Protein product: CASSYLAGRSTDTQYF. The chain uses TRBV6-5 and TRBJ2-3; TRBD2 might be the D (6 bases). This CDR3 comprises 16 residues. The ends were cut back, 1 base at V and 0 bases at J, with 11 bases in the middle. Germline V gene sequence: CDR1 MNHEY, CDR2 SVGAGI.

The chain is built from TRBV5-1 and TRBJ2-7; 8 bases fit TRBD1. CDR1 is SGHRS and CDR2 is YFSETQ in the germline V gene. CDR3 length: 14 amino acids. J gave up 3 bases and V 4 bases, and 6 bases lay outside the gene matches. The CDR3, as DNA: TGCGCCAGCAGCGGACAGGGATCGATCTACGAGCAGTACTTC. Translated: CASSGQGSIYEQYF.

V usage is TRBV6-5 and J usage is TRBJ2-2; D is unresolved. Germline-derived CDR1 and CDR2 are MNHEY and SVGAGI. V shed 3 bases and J shed 3 bases, with 2 bases lying between them. The CDR3 loop spans 12 amino acids. CDR3 bases: TGTGCCAGCAGTTATTACACCGGGGAGCTGTTTTTT. This codes for CASSYYTGELFF.

The V and J genes are TRBV27 and TRBJ1-6; 9 positions match TRBD1. The trim removed 6 bases at V and 0 bases at J, leaving 3 bases unmatched. Germline lookup yields CDR1 MNHEY and CDR2 SMNVEV (reference sequence). This CDR3 has 16 amino acids. The CDR3 sequence is CASSGTGSSYNSPLHF. DNA of the CDR3: TGTGCCAGCAGCGGGACAGGGAGCTCCTATAATTCACCCCTCCACTTT.